The present T cell receptor beta chain was sequenced within a study of graft-versus-host responses after intestinal transplantation (dated by TCRdb to the early 2020s). Study-level background: Recipients received multivisceral, liver-intestinal, or isolated intestinal transplants. A cohort of about two dozen intestinal transplant recipients, including one retransplant, was enrolled, and 3 patients lacking pretransplant specimens were excluded. Instead of going to the commercial service, samples from a few later patients were sequenced in-house on an Illumina MiSeq and processed with MiXCR. After intestinal transplantation, graft-versus-host and host-versus-graft alloreactive T cell clones were followed in the graft, circulation and bone marrow using bulk TCR-beta CDR3 sequencing. To identify alloreactive clones, pre-transplant mixed lymphocyte reaction products were sequenced and then compared with unstimulated pre-transplant donor and recipient T cells. Every recipient was given anti-thymocyte globulin induction, followed by about 3 years of maintenance tacrolimus and steroids. A peak of at least 4% donor T cells among recipient peripheral blood mononuclear cells was the definition used for donor T cell macrochimerism. Findings and caveats that apply to the study as a whole: Conclusions were limited by the relatively low number and heterogeneity of intestinal transplant patients. Peak levels of circulating GvH clones were associated with declines in HvG clones early after transplant. Patients with donor T cell macrochimerism had high GvH to HvG T cell clonal ratios in their allografts. GvH clones were detected in recipient bone marrow, and some of these GvH clones were observed earlier in ileal mucosa or blood, consistent with an intestinal mucosal origin.

Sequences MNHEY (CDR1) and SVGAGI (CDR2) are obtained from the germline V gene. From the cysteine up to the phenylalanine, the CDR3 has a length of 15 residues. Left in the record is the CDR3 DNA by itself, 45 bases read in frame from the first base. V loses 6 bases of germline sequence and J loses 7 bases, and the interval between the two ends is 16 bases. This clone was seen a few times. What this receptor recognizes is not known. The record has no base qualities; no much larger clone is one base away. Library creation used the immunoSEQ multiplex PCR assay. For most patients, genomic DNA was subjected to high-throughput TCR-beta CDR3 sequencing by Adaptive Biotechnologies. As for how the authors treated the data: Adaptive's ImmunoSEQ software was the source of the TCR sequencing data for 18 patients, while three other patients were processed with MiXCR and VDJtools. Because the origin of CDR3 nucleotide sequences shared between donor and recipient could not be assigned, those sequences were removed. Alloreactive clones required at least 2-fold expansion over unstimulated cells and minimum CFSE-low frequency of 0.002% (template counts) or 0.001% (read counts). A clone was considered mappable if detected in the sequenced pre-transplant spleen, lymph node, or MLR CFSE-low populations of the donor or recipient. The cumulative frequency of alloreactive clones was calculated as a percentage of all sequences, weighted by copy number. As stored in TCRdb, this immuneACCESS dataset retains in-frame rearrangements with V and J assigned. A fraction of the clones does not appear; measured against another copy, unresolved V genes explain less than half of the discrepancy, and the remainder lacks a known reason. V and J calls and clone size are given by that table; D and trimming were obtained from the DNA. Across this sample there are about 69,000 clones, with approximately 92% seen only once. The ten largest clones capture approximately 6.9% of the sample.

After transplant, bone marrow was aspirated from the posterior iliac crest or from another site selected by the physician. The sample here was bone marrow, taken 700 to 750 days after intestinal transplantation. The clonotype was recovered from a human patient who received an intestinal transplant, so some T cells may come from the graft donor. The chain employs TRBV6-5 and TRBJ1-6, with a weak D call of TRBD1 (5 bases match). For the CDR3, the sequence is CASRLDREKNSPLHF. The nucleotide sequence reads as follows: TGTGCCAGCAGGCTAGACAGAGAAAAAAATTCACCCCTCCACTTT.